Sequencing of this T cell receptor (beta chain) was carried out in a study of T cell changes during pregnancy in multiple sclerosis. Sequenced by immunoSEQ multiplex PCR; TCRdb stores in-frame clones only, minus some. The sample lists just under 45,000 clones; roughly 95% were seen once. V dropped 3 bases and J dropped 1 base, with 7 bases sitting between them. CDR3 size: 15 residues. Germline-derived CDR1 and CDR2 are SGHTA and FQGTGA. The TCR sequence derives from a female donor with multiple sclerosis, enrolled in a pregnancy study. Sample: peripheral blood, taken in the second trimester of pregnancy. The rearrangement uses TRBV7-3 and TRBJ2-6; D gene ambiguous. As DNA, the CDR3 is TGTGCCAGCAGCTTGGGCTCATCTGGGGCCAACGTCCTGACTTTC. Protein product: CASSLGSSGANVLTF.